The clone carrying this T cell receptor (beta chain) was observed at least ten times. CDR3 length: 15 residues. Trimming at V came to 1 base and at J to 8 bases, leaving 7 bases not matched to a gene. CDR1 is SGHDN and CDR2 is FVKESK in the germline V gene. TCRdb reanalysed the 5' RACE reads using MiXCR and keeps one entry per CDR3 protein. The sample lists 29,000 or so distinct CDR3 sequences; about 5% were seen once. This entry comes from a study of early T cells in non-severe SARS-CoV-2 infection. The receptor was isolated from an adult who was a healthcare worker with PCR-confirmed SARS-CoV-2 infection or an uninfected control (not recorded which). The sequenced sample was whole blood. The rearrangement links TRBV14 to TRBJ2-4; TRBD2 agrees at 8 bases. The CDR3 DNA reads TGTGCCAGCAGCCAAGGGGCAGGCGGGAGGTACATTCAGTACTTC. Its protein is CASSQGAGGRYIQYF.